What follows are 19 T cell receptor beta chains derived from one specimen sequenced in a study of blood T cell repertoires in COVID-19 (dated by TCRdb to about 2020). The library came from the immunoSEQ multiplex PCR assay. Sourced from immuneACCESS, this table was stored by TCRdb with only in-frame sequences that have V and J called. A share of the clones is absent; for the studies checked, an unresolved V gene accounts for under half, and the remainder has no known explanation. The sample table contains a few hundred thousand clones; only one count was recorded for nearly 90% of them. The ten largest make up 3% to 3.5% of the sample. Sequencing input: peripheral blood. These receptors were obtained from a young man with active or convalescent COVID-19.

The V and J genes are TRBV7-2 and TRBJ2-2; D remains unclear. The CDR3 has 15 amino acids. Germline lookup yields CDR1 SGHTA and CDR2 FQGNSA. V lost 5 bases and J lost 4, with 14 bases in between. CDR3 coding DNA: TGTGCCAGCAGCCCTTCGGTAGTTACCACCGGGGAGCTGTTTTTT. As protein: CASSPSVVTTGELFF.

This sequence joins TRBV19 and TRBJ1-5; 8 bases match TRBD1. Germline assignment: CDR1 LNHDA and CDR2 SQIVND (reference sequence). This CDR3 contains 13 residues. With 7 bases clipped from V and 4 bases from J, the junction kept 3 bases outside the gene matches. Written as DNA, the CDR3 is TGTGCCAGTACCGACAGGGGAAATCAGCCCCAGCATTTT. Encoded protein: CASTDRGNQPQHF.

The J gene is TRBJ2-3, the V gene TRBV2; 8 nucleotides agree with TRBD2. The V gene end was trimmed by 4 bases and the J gene end by 5 bases; junction bases not matched to a gene: 8. The germline V gene encodes CDR1 SNHLY and CDR2 FYNNEI. The CDR3 runs to 15 residues. The CDR3 sequence is CASSGPAGVVDTQYF. In DNA, the CDR3 is TGTGCCAGCAGTGGCCCAGCGGGAGTGGTAGATACGCAGTATTTT. Full variable domain (missing parts from reference TRBV2 and TRBJ2-3): EPEVTQTPSHQVTQMGQEVILRCVPISNHLYFYWYRQILGQKVEFLVSFYNNEISEKSEIFDDQFSVERPDGSNFTLKIRSTKLEDSAMYFCASSGPAGVVDTQYFGPGTRLTVL.

V usage is TRBV24-1 and J usage is TRBJ1-2; tentative D call: TRBD1 (5 bases). The germline V and J ends were trimmed by 4 bases and 7 bases, with 12 bases remaining between them. Per the germline V gene, CDR1 is KGHDR and CDR2 is SFDVKD. The CDR3 loop spans 13 amino acids. The CDR3 DNA reads as TGTGCCACCAGTGACACCAGGGTTGGTGGCTACACCTTC. Protein sequence: CATSDTRVGGYTF.

The chain recombines TRBV18 with TRBJ1-1, with a possible D match to TRBD1 (6 bases). Deletions cut 1 base from V and 2 bases from J, with 8 bases between. The germline V gene has CDR1 KGHSH and CDR2 LQKENI. This CDR3 contains 14 residues. The CDR3 loop reads CASSPLDSNTEAFF. DNA for the CDR3: TGTGCCAGCTCACCACTGGACAGCAACACTGAAGCTTTCTTT. Full variable domain (remainder filled in from reference TRBV18 and TRBJ1-1): NAGVMQNPRHLVRRRGQEARLRCSPMKGHSHVYWYRQLPEEGLKFMVYLQKENIIDESGMPKERFSAEFPKEGPSILRIQQVVRGDSAAYFCASSPLDSNTEAFFGQGTRLTVV.

The chain links TRBV28 to TRBJ1-3; D is possibly TRBD1 (6 bases). Deletions cut 4 bases from V and 7 bases from J, with 14 bases between. From germline, CDR1 is MDHEN and CDR2 SYDVKM. The CDR3 loop spans 14 amino acids. The CDR3 DNA is TGTGCCAGCAGTTCCCAGGGGCCCGGCAACACCATATATTTT. Its protein is CASSSQGPGNTIYF.

The chain employs TRBV2 and TRBJ2-7, with 12 bases that match TRBD2. Germline CDR1 reads SNHLY; CDR2 reads FYNNEI. The CDR3 covers 17 residues. V gave up 6 bases and J gave up 0 bases; unmatched junction bases: 9. The CDR3 is CASRGTSGQALSYEQYF. The CDR3 DNA is TGTGCCAGCAGGGGGACTAGCGGGCAAGCACTCTCCTACGAGCAGTACTTC.

This clone was found many times. This chain uses TRBV28 with TRBJ1-6; weak D call: TRBD1 (6 bases). The length of the CDR3 is 13 residues. Deletions cut 7 bases from V and 13 bases from J, with 17 bases between. Germline assignment: CDR1 MDHEN and CDR2 SYDVKM. DNA for the CDR3: TGTGCCAGCAACCTAGGGGGACCCCTCCCCCTCCACTTT. Translated, it gives CASNLGGPLPLHF.

The CDR3 DNA sequence: TGTGCCAGCAGCGTAGTAGCGGGCGAAGCTAACTATGGCTACACCTTC. This encodes CASSVVAGEANYGYTF. The V and J genes are TRBV9 and TRBJ1-2, with unresolved D. The V gene lost 0 bases and the J gene lost 0 bases, with 12 bases spanning the gap. The CDR3 is 16 residues long. CDR1 SGDLS and CDR2 YYNGEE come from the germline V gene.

The V call is TRBV5-1, the J call TRBJ2-1; 11 bases line up with TRBD2. The length of the CDR3 is 15 residues. Germline V gene lookup returns CDR1 SGHRS and CDR2 YFSETQ. The J segment lost 10 bases and the V segment lost 6 bases, leaving 12 bases of the junction unmatched. The CDR3 sequence: CASMLAGGRFLEQFF. Written as DNA, the CDR3 is TGCGCCAGCATGCTAGCGGGAGGACGCTTTTTGGAGCAGTTCTTC. The full variable domain, completed using reference TRBV5-1 and TRBJ2-1, is KAGVTQTPRYLIKTRGQQVTLSCSPISGHRSVSWYQQTPGQGLQFLFEYFSETQRNKGNFPGRFSGRQFSNSRSEMNVSTLELGDSALYLCASMLAGGRFLEQFFGPGTRLTVL.

The rearrangement uses TRBV6-2 or TRBV6-3 and TRBJ2-1; D is ambiguous. The V and J ends lost 3 bases and 5 bases respectively, with 11 bases between them. CDR1 is MNHEY and CDR2 is SVGEGT in the germline V gene. This CDR3 contains 14 residues. Here the CDR3 DNA reads TGTGCCAGCAGTTATTCGGATAGCAACAATGAGCAGTTCTTC. Translated: CASSYSDSNNEQFF.

A few counts support this clone. The rearrangement joins TRBV12-3 or TRBV12-4 to TRBJ2-7, with D possibly TRBD2 on 5 matching bases. Trimming pared 5 bases from V and 11 bases from J, leaving 19 bases between. The CDR3 runs 13 residues. The CDR3: CASSPPDPGNKYF. Written as DNA, the CDR3 is TGTGCCAGCAGTCCGCCGGACCCGGGAAATAAGTACTTC.

V usage is TRBV27 and J usage is TRBJ2-3; maybe TRBD2 (5 bases). This CDR3 region has 14 residues. V was clipped by 2 bases and J by 2 bases, with 8 bases between them. Germline CDR1 is MNHEY and CDR2 is SMNVEV (reference sequence). CDR3: CASSLMRVTDTQYF. The CDR3 DNA follows: TGTGCCAGCAGTTTAATGAGGGTCACAGATACGCAGTATTTT.

The rearrangement joins TRBV3-1 (or the pseudogene TRBV3-2) to TRBJ2-5, with D hard to call. The CDR3 extends over 13 amino acids. From germline, CDR1 is LGHDT and CDR2 YNNKEL (reference sequence). V lost 11 bases and J lost 4, with 17 bases in between. The CDR3 DNA reads TGTGCCGTCACCCTGGCCCCCTCAGAGACCCAGTACTTC. This codes for CAVTLAPSETQYF.

The J gene is TRBJ1-2, the V gene TRBV5-5; D call uncertain. CDR1 and CDR2 (germline): SGHKS, YYEKEE (reference sequence). Trimming shortened V by 4 bases and J by 6 bases, and 16 bases separated the two germline ends. The CDR3 consists of 14 residues. Written as DNA, the CDR3 is TGTGCCAGCAGCCCTGCGAGGGCGATGGATGGCTACACCTTC. This codes for CASSPARAMDGYTF.

This clone was seen repeatedly, ten times or more. The rearrangement links TRBV9 to TRBJ2-1; 8 bases fit TRBD2. The V and J ends lost 4 bases and 8 bases, in that order; junction bases with no gene match: 8. CDR1 is SGDLS and CDR2 is YYNGEE in the germline V gene. The CDR3 length is 14 residues. The CDR3 sequence is CASSPPTSVDEQFF. The CDR3 DNA sequence: TGTGCCAGCAGCCCCCCGACTAGCGTCGATGAGCAGTTCTTC. Filled out from reference TRBV9 and TRBJ2-1, the complete variable domain reads DSGVTQTPKHLITATGQRVTLRCSPRSGDLSVYWYQQSLDQGLQFLIQYYNGEERAKGNILERFSAQQFPDLHSELNLSSLELGDSALYFCASSPPTSVDEQFFGPGTRLTVL.

The chain links TRBV18 to TRBJ2-1, with TRBD2 identical over 13 bases. This CDR3 comprises 16 residues. CDR1 is KGHSH and CDR2 is LQKENI in the germline V gene. V was pared by 4 bases and J by 6 bases, with 6 bases of the junction left unmatched. As DNA, the CDR3 is TGTGCCAGCTCACTGACGACTAGCGGGAGGATCAATGAGCAGTTCTTC. It translates to CASSLTTSGRINEQFF.

The CDR3 loop is CASSLLFRRTGGQETQYF. The CDR3 coding sequence is TGTGCCAGCAGCTTATTGTTTCGGCGGACAGGGGGTCAAGAGACCCAGTACTTC. The V gene is TRBV7-9, the J gene TRBJ2-5; TRBD1 agrees at 10 bases. V gave up 2 bases and J gave up 2 bases; unmatched junction bases: 11. The CDR3 runs to 18 residues. Germline assignment: CDR1 SEHNR and CDR2 FQNEAQ (reference sequence).

V is TRBV28 and J is TRBJ2-7, with 7 bases identical to TRBD1. V lost 2 bases to trimming and J lost 6 bases; unmatched junction nucleotides: 7. Germline CDR1 is MDHEN and CDR2 is SYDVKM. The CDR3 is 14 amino acids. CDR3 in DNA: TGTGCCAGCAGTTTAGGGGCAGGGGGAGTCGAGCAGTACTTC. Amino acid sequence: CASSLGAGGVEQYF.